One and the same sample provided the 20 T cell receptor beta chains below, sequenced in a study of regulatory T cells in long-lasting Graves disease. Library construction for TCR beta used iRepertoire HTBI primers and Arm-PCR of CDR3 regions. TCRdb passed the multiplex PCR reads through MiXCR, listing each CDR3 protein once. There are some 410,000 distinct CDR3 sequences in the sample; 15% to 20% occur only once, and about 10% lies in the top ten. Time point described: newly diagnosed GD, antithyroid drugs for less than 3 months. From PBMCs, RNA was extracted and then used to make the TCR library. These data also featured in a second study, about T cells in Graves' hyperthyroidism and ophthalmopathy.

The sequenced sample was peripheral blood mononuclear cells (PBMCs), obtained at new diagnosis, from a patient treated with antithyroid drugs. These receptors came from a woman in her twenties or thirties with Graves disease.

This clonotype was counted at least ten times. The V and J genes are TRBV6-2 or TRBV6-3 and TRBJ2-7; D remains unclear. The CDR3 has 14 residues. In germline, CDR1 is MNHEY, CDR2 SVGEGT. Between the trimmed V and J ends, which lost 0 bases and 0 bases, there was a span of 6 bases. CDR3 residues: CASSYSQTSYEQYF. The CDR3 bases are TGTGCCAGCAGTTACTCGCAGACCTCCTACGAGCAGTACTTC.

The CDR3 DNA reads as TGCGCCAGCAGCCAGGCCGGGACCACCCAAGAGACCCAGTACTTC. Its translation: CASSQAGTTQETQYF. This chain joins TRBV4-1 and TRBJ2-5; the D gene could be TRBD1 or TRBD2 (5 bases each). V shed 3 bases and J shed 1 base, with 12 bases lying between them. The V gene's germline CDR1 is MGHRA and CDR2 YSYEKL. The CDR3 is made up of 15 amino acids.

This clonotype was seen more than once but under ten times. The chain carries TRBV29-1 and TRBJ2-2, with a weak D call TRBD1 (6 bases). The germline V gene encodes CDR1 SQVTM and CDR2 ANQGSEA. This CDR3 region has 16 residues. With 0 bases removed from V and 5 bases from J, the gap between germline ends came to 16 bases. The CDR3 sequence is CSVEDQTGRGTGELFF. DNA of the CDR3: TGCAGCGTTGAAGATCAAACAGGGAGAGGGACCGGGGAGCTGTTTTTT.

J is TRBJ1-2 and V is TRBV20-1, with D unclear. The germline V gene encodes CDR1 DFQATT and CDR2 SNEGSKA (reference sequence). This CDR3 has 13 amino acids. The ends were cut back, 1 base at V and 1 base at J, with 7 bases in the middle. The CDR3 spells CSARAPSNYGYTF. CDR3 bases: TGCAGTGCTAGAGCCCCAAGTAACTATGGCTACACCTTC.

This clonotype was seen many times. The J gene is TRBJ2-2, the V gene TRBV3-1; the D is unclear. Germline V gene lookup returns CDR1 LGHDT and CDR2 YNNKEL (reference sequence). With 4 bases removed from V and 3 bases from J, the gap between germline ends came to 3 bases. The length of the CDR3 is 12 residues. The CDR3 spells CASSLHTGELFF. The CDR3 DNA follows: TGTGCCAGCAGCCTCCACACCGGGGAGCTGTTTTTT.

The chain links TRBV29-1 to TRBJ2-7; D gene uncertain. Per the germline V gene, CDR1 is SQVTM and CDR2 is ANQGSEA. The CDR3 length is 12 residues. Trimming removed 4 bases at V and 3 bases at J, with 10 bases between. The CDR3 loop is CSVGPSFYEQYF. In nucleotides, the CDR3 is TGCAGCGTTGGCCCCTCTTTCTACGAGCAGTACTTC.

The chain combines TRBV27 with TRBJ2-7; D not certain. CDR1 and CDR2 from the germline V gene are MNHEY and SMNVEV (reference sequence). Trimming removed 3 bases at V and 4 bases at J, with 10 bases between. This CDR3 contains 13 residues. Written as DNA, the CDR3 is TGTGCCAGCAGTTTGTACCCCGAGTACGAGCAGTACTTC. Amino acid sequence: CASSLYPEYEQYF.

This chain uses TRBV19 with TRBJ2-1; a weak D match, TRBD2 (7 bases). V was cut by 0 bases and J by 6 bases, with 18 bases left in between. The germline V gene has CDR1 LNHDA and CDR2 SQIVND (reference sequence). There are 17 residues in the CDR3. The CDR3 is CASSIDRGRGGGNEQFF. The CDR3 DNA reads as TGTGCCAGTAGTATAGATCGGGGGCGGGGAGGGGGCAATGAGCAGTTCTTC.

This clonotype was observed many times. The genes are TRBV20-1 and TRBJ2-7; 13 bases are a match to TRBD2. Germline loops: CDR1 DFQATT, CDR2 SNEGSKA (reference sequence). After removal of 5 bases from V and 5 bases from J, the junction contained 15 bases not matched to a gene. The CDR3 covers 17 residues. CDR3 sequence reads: CSAQGMTSGRLGHEQYF. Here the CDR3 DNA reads TGCAGTGCTCAAGGCATGACTAGCGGGAGGCTCGGGCACGAGCAGTACTTC.

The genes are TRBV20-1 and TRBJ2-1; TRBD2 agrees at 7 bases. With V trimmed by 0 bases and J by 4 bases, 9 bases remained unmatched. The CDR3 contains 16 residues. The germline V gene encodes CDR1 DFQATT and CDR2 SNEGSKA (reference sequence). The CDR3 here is CSARDRRTRPYNEQFF. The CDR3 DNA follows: TGCAGTGCTAGAGATCGAAGGACTAGACCATACAATGAGCAGTTCTTC.

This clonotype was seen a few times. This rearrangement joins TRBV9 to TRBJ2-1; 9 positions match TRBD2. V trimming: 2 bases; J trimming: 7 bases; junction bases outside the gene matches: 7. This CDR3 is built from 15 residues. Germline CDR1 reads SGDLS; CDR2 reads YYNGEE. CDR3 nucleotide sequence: TGTGCCAGCAGCGTCACTAGCGGGCCTACAAATGAGCAGTTCTTC. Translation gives CASSVTSGPTNEQFF.

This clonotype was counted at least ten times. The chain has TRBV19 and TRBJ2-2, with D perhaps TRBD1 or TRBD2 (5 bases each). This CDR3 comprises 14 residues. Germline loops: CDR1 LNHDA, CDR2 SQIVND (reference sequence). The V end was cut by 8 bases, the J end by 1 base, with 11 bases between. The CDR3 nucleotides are TGTGCCAGTGTGGGGGTTAGGAACACCGGGGAGCTGTTTTTT. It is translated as CASVGVRNTGELFF. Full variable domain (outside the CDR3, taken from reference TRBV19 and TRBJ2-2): DGGITQSPKYLFRKEGQNVTLSCEQNLNHDAMYWYRQDPGQGLRLIYYSQIVNDFQKGDIAEGYSVSREKKESFPLTVTSAQKNPTAFYLCASVGVRNTGELFFGEGSRLTVL.

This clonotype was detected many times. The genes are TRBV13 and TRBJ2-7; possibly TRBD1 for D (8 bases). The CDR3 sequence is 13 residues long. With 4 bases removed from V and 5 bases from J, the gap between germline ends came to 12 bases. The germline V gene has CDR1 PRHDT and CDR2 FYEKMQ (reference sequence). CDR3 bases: TGTGCCAGCAGCTCACAGGGGGGGGACGAGCAGTACTTC. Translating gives CASSSQGGDEQYF.

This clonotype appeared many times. The CDR3 DNA follows: TGTGCCAGTGGGGGACTAGCGGGAACCGGGGAGCTGTTTTTT. This encodes CASGGLAGTGELFF. V is TRBV28 and J is TRBJ2-2; 13 nucleotides line up with TRBD2. After removal of 9 bases from V and 5 bases from J, the junction contained 3 bases not matched to a gene. This CDR3 is 14 amino acids long. Germline V CDR1 and CDR2: MDHEN, SYDVKM.

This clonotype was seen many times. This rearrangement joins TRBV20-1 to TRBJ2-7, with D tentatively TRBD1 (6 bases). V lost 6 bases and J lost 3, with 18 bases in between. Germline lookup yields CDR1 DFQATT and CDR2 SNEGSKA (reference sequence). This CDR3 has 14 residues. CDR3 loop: CSATRDIPGYEQYF. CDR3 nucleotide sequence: TGCAGTGCCACCCGGGACATACCTGGCTACGAGCAGTACTTC.

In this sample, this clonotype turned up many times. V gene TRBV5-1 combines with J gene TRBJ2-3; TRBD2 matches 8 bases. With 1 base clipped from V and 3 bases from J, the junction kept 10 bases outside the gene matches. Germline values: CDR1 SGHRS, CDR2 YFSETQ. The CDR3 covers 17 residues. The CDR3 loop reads CASSLWGSGRETDTQYF. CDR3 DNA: TGCGCCAGCAGCTTGTGGGGGAGCGGGAGAGAGACAGATACGCAGTATTTT.

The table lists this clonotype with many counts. The CDR3: CAISESQVGETQYF. DNA for the CDR3: TGTGCCATCAGTGAGTCGCAGGTTGGAGAGACCCAGTACTTC. J is TRBJ2-5 and V is TRBV10-3; D uncertain. The CDR3 length is 14 residues. V was cut by 0 bases and J by 4 bases, with 9 bases left in between. Looked up from germline, CDR1 is ENHRY and CDR2 is SYGVKD.

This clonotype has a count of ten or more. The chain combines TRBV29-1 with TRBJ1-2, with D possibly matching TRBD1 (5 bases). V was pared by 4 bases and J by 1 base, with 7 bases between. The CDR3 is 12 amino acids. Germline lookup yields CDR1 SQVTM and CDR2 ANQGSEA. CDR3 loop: CSVADSNYGYTF. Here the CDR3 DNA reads TGCAGCGTTGCCGACAGTAACTATGGCTACACCTTC.

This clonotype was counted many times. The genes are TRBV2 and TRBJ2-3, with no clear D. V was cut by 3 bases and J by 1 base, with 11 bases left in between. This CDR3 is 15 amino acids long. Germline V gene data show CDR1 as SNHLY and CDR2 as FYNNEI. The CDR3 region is CASSEVGSGTDTQYF. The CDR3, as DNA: TGTGCCAGCAGTGAGGTAGGGTCTGGCACAGATACGCAGTATTTT.

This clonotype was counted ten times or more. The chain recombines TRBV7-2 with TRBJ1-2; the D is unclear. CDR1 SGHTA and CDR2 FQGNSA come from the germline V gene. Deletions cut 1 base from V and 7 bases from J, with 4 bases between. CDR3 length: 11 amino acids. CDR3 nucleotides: TGTGCCAGCAGCTTAGAAGTTGGCTACACCTTC. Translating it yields CASSLEVGYTF.